This TCR beta chain derives from a study of CD8+ T cells in alopecia areata. Study background: Severity among treated patients was scored by the percentage of scalp area affected.

Trimming removed 6 bases at V and 7 bases at J, with 19 bases between. The CDR3 spans 14 residues. CDR1 and CDR2 from the germline V gene are SGHNT and YYREEE (reference sequence). The treatment denotes: oral pan-JAK inhibitor, 5-10 mg twice daily. About this clone: Its antigen is currently unknown.

Extraction and reverse transcription of RNA yielded cDNA as the sequencing template. Profiling relied on immunoSEQ multiplex PCR, and the TCRdb table lists in-frame clones only, not all of them. The sample shows over 200,000 clones, 64% of them seen only once. Study results and limitations: The study found TCR sharing across patients less clear than in mice, possibly for HLA reasons. Amid tofacitinib therapy, many expanded lesional clones stayed present in scalp and blood. Affected lesional scalp, above all in alopecia totalis/universalis, was more clonal than normal scalp.

Source: CD4+ T cells sorted from blood, taken at week 4, from a patient treated with tofacitinib. This rearrangement joins TRBV5-4 to TRBJ1-2; maybe TRBD1 (5 bases). The sequence was obtained from a human donor with alopecia areata. CDR3 protein: CASTVQGSYGGYTF. CDR3 nucleotide sequence: TGTGCCAGCACCGTTCAGGGTTCCTACGGTGGCTACACCTTC.